This entry is about one T cell receptor (beta chain). Its matching antigen is unknown. This record comes from a study of shared clonotypes between healthy human individuals. CDR1 and CDR2 from the germline V gene are GTSNPN and SVGIG (reference sequence). The CDR3 is made up of 13 amino acids. Trimming cost V 2 bases and J 1 base, with 7 bases left between them. The study's findings and limits: It was the non-shared clonotypes that had lower generation probabilities than clonotypes shared by all four donors. Limitation of the genetic and exposure-history diversity represented came from the few donors.

Measured with immunoSEQ multiplex PCR; TCRdb has only the in-frame clones, and not every one. The data hold 850,000 to 1,200,000 clones, with 70% to 80% observed a single time. This TCR was sampled from a man between 18 and 35 years old in good health. The chain is built from TRBV30 and TRBJ2-3; D remains ambiguous. The specimen sequenced was memory CD4+ T cells sorted from blood. Subset meaning: CD45RA-negative fraction. CDR3 amino acids: CAWSRLGTDTQYF. DNA of the CDR3: TGTGCCTGGAGTAGGCTAGGCACAGATACGCAGTATTTT.